This TCR beta chain came from a study of technical replicates of blood from a few donors (dated by TCRdb to 2016 to 2017). The germline V gene yields MNHEY for CDR1 and SVGAGI for CDR2. The CDR3 numbers 13 residues from cysteine through phenylalanine. Only the CDR3 DNA stays, 39 bases, in frame from base 1. V is clipped by 8 bases and J by 7 bases, and the sequence between their germline boundaries is 18 bases long. The library was built by means of the immunoSEQ multiplex PCR assay. The clones in this table, taken by TCRdb from immuneACCESS, are in-frame only. Not every clone is retained; where verified, under half of the shortfall comes from an unresolved V gene, and the cause of the rest is unknown. The sample data list 100,000 or so clones, and around 96% of these were observed just once. The ten most abundant clones make up approximately 0.21% of the sample. On this clone itself: Its antigen remains undetermined. No much larger clone exists at a distance of one base, and base qualities are not known.

Material: T cells isolated from PBMCs. The TCR was taken from a human donor in good health. The chain is encoded by TRBV6-5 joined to TRBJ2-7; 5 matching bases give a weak D call of TRBD1. The DNA sequence is as follows: TGTGCCAGCTGGGGCGAGGTGTCCAGGGAGCAGTACTTC. Its protein product is CASWGEVSREQYF.